These T cell receptor beta chains were read from a single sample in a study of Graves' ophthalmopathy and Graves' hyperthyroidism. TCRdb redid the calling of the multiplex PCR reads with MiXCR, one entry per CDR3 protein. Of hundreds of thousands of distinct CDR3 sequences in the sample, roughly 41% are singletons; the top ten hold around 3.3%. Sequencing input: peripheral blood. Receptors were obtained from an adult man with Graves' ophthalmopathy. Both conserved end residues are part of each CDR3. Fields, in order: clone size, D gene, J gene, V gene, CDR3 protein, CDR3 DNA. The D gene is left open where the match is weak. Clone size is given for some rows only: seen once, a few or many times, or a class if the clone is expanded.

many . TRBJ1-1 TRBV16 CASSHRQINTEAFF TGTGCCAGCAGCCATAGGCAGATAAACACTGAAGCTTTCTTT
many . TRBJ1-2 TRBV19 CASSIGDNYGYTF TGTGCCAGTAGTATAGGGGATAACTATGGCTACACCTTC
. TRBD1 TRBJ2-7 TRBV5-4 CASSFGQGSTYYEQYF TGTGCCAGCAGCTTCGGACAGGGCAGTACCTACTACGAGCAGTACTTC
many TRBD1 TRBJ2-6 TRBV9 CASSVAPTGFRAGANVLTF TGTGCCAGCAGCGTAGCCCCGACAGGGTTTAGGGCTGGGGCCAACGTCCTGACTTTC
. TRBD2 TRBJ2-7 TRBV9 CASRRSGGPYEQYF TGTGCCAGCAGGCGGTCGGGAGGGCCTTACGAGCAGTACTTC
few . TRBJ2-7 TRBV30 CAWSTGAYEQYF TGTGCCTGGAGCACAGGTGCCTACGAGCAGTACTTC
few . TRBJ1-1 TRBV7-8 CASSLAVGLGEAFF TGTGCCAGCAGCTTAGCGGTAGGGCTCGGTGAAGCTTTCTTT
. . TRBJ2-2 TRBV5-1 CASSYPRLGELFF TGCGCCAGCAGCTACCCCCGACTTGGGGAGCTGTTTTTT
many . TRBJ2-7 TRBV11-2 CASSLDTTNYEQYF TGTGCCAGCAGCTTAGACACCACAAACTACGAGCAGTACTTC
many . TRBJ2-5 TRBV7-6 CASSPTGLGGQETQYF TGTGCCAGCAGCCCCACTGGACTAGGGGGTCAAGAGACCCAGTACTTC
. . TRBJ1-4 TRBV9 CASSPDSREKLFF TGTGCCAGCAGCCCGGACTCCCGGGAAAAACTGTTTTTT
many . TRBJ1-3 TRBV5-6 CASSFERNTIYF TGTGCCAGCAGCTTCGAGAGGAACACCATATATTTT
. TRBD1 TRBJ2-7 TRBV27 CASSPLGQGPPYEQYF TGTGCCAGCAGTCCACTGGGACAGGGCCCACCCTACGAGCAGTACTTC
many . TRBJ2-5 TRBV12-3/TRBV12-4 CASRRSMSGQETQYF TGTGCCAGCAGGCGCTCGATGAGCGGCCAAGAGACCCAGTACTTC
many . TRBJ1-6 TRBV2 CASSEGTVQPLHF TGTGCCAGCAGTGAAGGTACAGTGCAGCCCCTCCACTTT
. . TRBJ1-2 TRBV10-3 CAIQPRQIYGYTF TGTGCCATCCAACCCCGACAGATCTATGGCTACACCTTC
few . TRBJ2-5 TRBV2 CASRMGKVFQETQYF TGTGCCAGCAGGATGGGTAAGGTCTTCCAAGAGACCCAGTACTTC
. . TRBJ2-2 TRBV2 CASSAGGASAGELFF TGTGCCAGCAGCGCTGGAGGGGCGTCGGCCGGGGAGCTGTTTTTT
. . TRBJ2-2 TRBV11-2 CASSFGRTGNTGELFF TGTGCCAGCAGCTTTGGGCGGACTGGGAACACCGGGGAGCTGTTTTTT
. TRBD1 TRBJ2-7 TRBV7-2 CAQGQGGNEQYF TGTGCCCAGGGACAGGGTGGGAACGAGCAGTACTTC
many . TRBJ1-4 TRBV20-1 CSADAGNGEKLFF TGCAGTGCGGATGCAGGGAATGGGGAAAAACTGTTTTTT
many TRBD2 TRBJ2-5 TRBV12-3/TRBV12-4 CASSPSSGRGVETQYF TGTGCCAGCAGTCCATCTAGCGGGAGAGGTGTAGAGACCCAGTACTTC
many . TRBJ1-1 TRBV10-3 CAISESKGLGTEAFF TGTGCCATCAGTGAGTCGAAGGGTTTGGGCACTGAAGCTTTCTTT